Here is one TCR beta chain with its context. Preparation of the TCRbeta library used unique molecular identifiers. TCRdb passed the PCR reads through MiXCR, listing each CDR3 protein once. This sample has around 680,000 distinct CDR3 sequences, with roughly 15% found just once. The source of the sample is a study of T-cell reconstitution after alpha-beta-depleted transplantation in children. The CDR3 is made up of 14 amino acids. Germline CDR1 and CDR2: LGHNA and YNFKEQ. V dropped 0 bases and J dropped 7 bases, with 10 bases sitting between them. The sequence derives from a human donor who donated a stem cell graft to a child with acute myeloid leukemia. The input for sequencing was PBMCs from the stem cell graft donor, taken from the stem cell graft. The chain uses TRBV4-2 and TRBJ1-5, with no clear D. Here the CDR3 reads CASSQDGKAQPQHF. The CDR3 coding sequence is TGTGCCAGCAGCCAAGATGGGAAAGCCCAGCCCCAGCATTTT.